The 18 T cell receptor beta chains listed next were all sequenced from one sample in a study of PD-L1 blockade in urothelial cancer. The assay was immunoSEQ multiplex PCR, and TCRdb's table has in-frame clones only and misses some. Of tens of thousands of clones in the sample, roughly four fifths are singletons; the top ten hold approximately 6.3%. Time point of the sample: pretreatment peripheral blood. Sequenced material: PBMCs, taken around atezolizumab (anti-PD-L1) treatment. The receptors come from a man between 60 and 70 years old with urothelial cancer.

This chain links TRBV19 with TRBJ2-3, with TRBD1 matching over 9 bases. V lost 10 bases to trimming and J lost 6 bases; unmatched junction nucleotides: 5. The CDR3 length is 12 residues. Per germline, CDR1 LNHDA and CDR2 SQIVND (reference sequence). The CDR3 DNA reads as TGTGCCACCGCCACAGGGGGCGATACGCAGTATTTT. Translating gives CATATGGDTQYF. Looking up the rest from reference TRBV19 and TRBJ2-3 gives the full variable domain: DGGITQSPKYLFRKEGQNVTLSCEQNLNHDAMYWYRQDPGQGLRLIYYSQIVNDFQKGDIAEGYSVSREKKESFPLTVTSAQKNPTAFYLCATATGGDTQYFGPGTRLTVL.

In its sample, this clone was seen once. V and J are TRBV7-3 and TRBJ2-2, with D unclear. The germline V and J ends were trimmed by 5 bases and 6 bases, with 10 bases remaining between them. This CDR3 is 13 amino acids long. Germline loops: CDR1 SGHTA, CDR2 FQGTGA. CDR3 in amino acids: CASSRVKSGELFF. The DNA for the CDR3 is TGTGCCAGCAGCCGAGTCAAATCCGGGGAGCTGTTTTTT.

The V gene is TRBV7-9, the J gene TRBJ2-1; 11 nucleotides align to TRBD2. The germline gives CDR1 SEHNR, CDR2 FQNEAQ (reference sequence). After removal of 0 bases from V and 6 bases from J, the junction contained 4 bases not matched to a gene. This CDR3 region has 16 residues. CDR3 coding DNA: TGTGCCAGCAGCTTAGCGGGACTAGCGGAGTCCAATGAGCAGTTCTTC. This encodes CASSLAGLAESNEQFF.

This chain uses TRBV13 with TRBJ2-5; 14 bases map to TRBD2. V was pared by 5 bases and J by 2 bases, with 4 bases of the junction left unmatched. Germline V CDR1 and CDR2: PRHDT, FYEKMQ (reference sequence). The CDR3 loop spans 16 amino acids. CDR3 nucleotide sequence: TGTGCCAGCAGCCTGGGACTAGCGGGGGTGCAAGAGACCCAGTACTTC. Its translation is CASSLGLAGVQETQYF.

The rearrangement uses TRBV7-2 and TRBJ1-5; tentatively, D is TRBD1 (5 bases). There are 15 residues in the CDR3. V shed 5 bases and J shed 4 bases, with 15 bases lying between them. Germline V gene data show CDR1 as SGHTA and CDR2 as FQGNSA. CDR3: CASSLHRGSNQPQHF. The DNA for the CDR3 is TGTGCCAGCAGCCTACATCGGGGGTCAAATCAGCCCCAGCATTTT.

CDR3 sequence reads: CASSPTGTGNYNEQFF. CDR3 DNA sequence: TGTGCCAGCTCACCGACCGGGACAGGGAACTACAATGAGCAGTTCTTC. The chain combines TRBV18 with TRBJ2-1; TRBD1 agrees at 9 bases. The germline CDR1 and CDR2 sequences are KGHSH and LQKENI. V shed 3 bases, J shed 3 bases, and the junction held 6 bases outside the gene matches. The CDR3 is made up of 16 amino acids.

J is TRBJ1-4 and V is TRBV11-2; D not resolved. Germline assignment: CDR1 SGHAT and CDR2 FQNNGV. With 8 bases removed from V and 7 bases from J, the gap between germline ends came to 17 bases. The CDR3 is made up of 14 amino acids. The CDR3 bases are TGTGCCAGCGGGTCGTCTCTAGCGGCTGAAAAACTGTTTTTT. This codes for CASGSSLAAEKLFF.

In its sample, this clone was seen a few times. V and J are TRBV4-1 and TRBJ2-3, with D perhaps matching TRBD2 (6 bases). The CDR3 covers 15 residues. V shed 3 bases and J shed 3 bases, with 13 bases lying between them. Germline CDR1 reads MGHRA; CDR2 reads YSYEKL. The CDR3 here is CASSQQVGGTDTQYF. As DNA, the CDR3 is TGCGCCAGCAGCCAGCAGGTGGGAGGAACAGATACGCAGTATTTT.

The genes are TRBV7-6 and TRBJ2-1; TRBD2 is a possible D gene (7 bases). The CDR3 spans 15 residues. The V and J ends lost 2 bases and 12 bases respectively, with 20 bases between them. In germline, CDR1 is SGHVS, CDR2 FNYEAQ. The DNA for the CDR3 is TGTGCCAGCAGCTTACTCCAGGGAGGGGGAGGGGGGCAGTTCTTC. Its protein product is CASSLLQGGGGGQFF.

The CDR3 loop reads CASSEALNREGTEAFF. For the CDR3, the DNA is TGTGCCAGCAGTGAAGCGCTTAACAGGGAGGGGACTGAAGCTTTCTTT. V is TRBV6-1 and J is TRBJ1-1; a weak D match, TRBD1 (6 bases). Trimming removed 0 bases at V and 5 bases at J, with 16 bases between. Germline CDR1 reads MNHNS; CDR2 reads SASEGT. CDR3 length equals 16 residues.

This chain uses TRBV6-6 with TRBJ1-5, with a possible D match to TRBD1 (6 bases). The CDR3 is 15 residues long. Germline-derived CDR1 and CDR2 are MNHNY and SVGAGI (reference sequence). V dropped 5 bases and J dropped 7 bases, with 18 bases sitting between them. CDR3 bases: TGTGCCAGCAGTCAAAGATCTGGGGGCGACCAGCCCCAGCATTTT. Protein sequence: CASSQRSGGDQPQHF.

The J gene is TRBJ2-1, the V gene TRBV5-1; 13 bases are a match to TRBD2. Germline values: CDR1 SGHRS, CDR2 YFSETQ. Trimming removed 2 bases from V and 1 base from J; junction bases left unmatched: 3. The CDR3 totals 17 residues. The DNA for the CDR3 is TGCGCCAGCAGCTTTACTAGCGGGGGGGCGTCCTACAATGAGCAGTTCTTC. This codes for CASSFTSGGASYNEQFF.

The J gene is TRBJ2-7, the V gene TRBV19, with 7 bases identical to TRBD1. CDR3 length equals 18 residues. CDR1 and CDR2 from the germline V gene are LNHDA and SQIVND (reference sequence). After removal of 3 bases from V and 2 bases from J, the junction contained 16 bases not matched to a gene. As DNA, the CDR3 is TGTGCCAGTAGTATTCTTCAGGACATGCAGGGGGATACCTACGAGCAGTACTTC. Translation gives CASSILQDMQGDTYEQYF.

The rearrangement uses TRBV19 and TRBJ2-1, with 9 bases aligning to TRBD1. CDR3 size: 16 residues. Trimming cost V 3 bases and J 0 bases; bases outside gene matches: 3. The germline gives CDR1 LNHDA, CDR2 SQIVND (reference sequence). CDR3 sequence reads: CASSMPDRGSYNEQFF. The CDR3 DNA sequence: TGTGCCAGTAGTATGCCGGACAGGGGCTCCTACAATGAGCAGTTCTTC.

V and J are TRBV6-6 and TRBJ1-5; D unclear. Germline V gene lookup returns CDR1 MNHNY and CDR2 SVGAGI (reference sequence). V lost 5 bases to trimming and J lost 0 bases, with 11 bases between them. This CDR3 has 15 residues. The CDR3 sequence is CASSPEGNSNQPQHF. CDR3 in DNA: TGTGCCAGCAGTCCTGAGGGTAATAGCAATCAGCCCCAGCATTTT.

This chain connects TRBV28 to TRBJ2-1, with TRBD1 matching over 8 bases. CDR3 size: 15 residues. The V gene end was trimmed by 3 bases and the J gene end by 8 bases; junction bases not matched to a gene: 9. Germline lookup yields CDR1 MDHEN and CDR2 SYDVKM. CDR3 region: CASSFRGQGGYEQFF. In DNA, the CDR3 is TGTGCCAGCAGTTTTAGAGGACAGGGAGGATATGAGCAGTTCTTC.

The V and J genes are TRBV14 and TRBJ1-6; TRBD1 aligns across 8 bases. V gave up 1 base and J gave up 10 bases; unmatched junction bases: 9. Germline CDR1 and CDR2: SGHDN and FVKESK. CDR3 length: 16 amino acids. The CDR3 nucleotides read TGTGCCAGCAGCCAAGCATATGGGACAGGCTCGTCACCCCTCCACTTT. As protein: CASSQAYGTGSSPLHF.

The count of this clone is one. The chain employs TRBV6-5 and TRBJ1-4, with D tentatively TRBD1 (5 bases). CDR1 MNHEY and CDR2 SVGAGI come from the germline V gene. CDR3 size: 15 residues. V lost 0 bases, J lost 2 bases, and 7 bases lay in between. The CDR3 region has the DNA TGTGCCAGCAGTTACTCGAGACAGACTAATGAAAAACTGTTTTTT. Its protein product is CASSYSRQTNEKLFF.